The rows below give T cell receptor beta chains drawn from one sample of a study of molecular identifiers for immune sequencing clone quantification. Via MiXCR, TCRdb re-called the PCR reads, giving one row per CDR3 protein. The sample has some 590,000 distinct CDR3 sequences; over 25% are singletons. The sequenced sample consisted of naive CD8+ T cells from blood, with Jurkat cell RNA spiked in. The receptors stem from a human donor in good health. Some libraries in this study had Jurkat cell RNA spiked in. CDR3s include the opening cysteine and the closing phenylalanine or tryptophan. Each record gives: D gene, clone size, V gene, J gene, CDR3 DNA, CDR3 protein. A D gene is named only where the DNA matches it firmly. Clone size is given for some rows only: seen once, a few or many times, or a class if the clone is expanded.

TRBD1	few	TRBV4-3	TRBJ1-2	TGCGCCAGCAGCCAAGAGGGACAGGGGGGCTATGGCTACACCTTC	CASSQEGQGGYGYTF
TRBD2	few	TRBV20-1	TRBJ2-7	TGCAGTGCTACCGAGCGGGCCTTACTAGCGGCAAGCTCCTACGAGCAGTACTTC	CSATERALLAASSYEQYF
-	-	TRBV7-9	TRBJ2-1	TGTGCCAGCAGCTTAGCTACCCTAGCGTACAATGAGCAGTTCTTC	CASSLATLAYNEQFF
-	-	TRBV19	TRBJ2-1	TGTGCCAGTAGTAAAGTCTGGGTGGAGCAGTTCTTC	CASSKVWVEQFF
TRBD2	many	TRBV6-2/TRBV6-3	TRBJ2-7	TGTGCCACCTCGTCCGGGACTAGCGGGAGGTACCCCTCCTACGAGCAGTACTTC	CATSSGTSGRYPSYEQYF
-	-	TRBV4-1	TRBJ2-1	TGCGCCAGCAGCCGAGAGGGACCCCCGGGGTACAATGAGCAGTTCTTC	CASSREGPPGYNEQFF
TRBD2	many	TRBV20-1	TRBJ2-7	TGCAGTGCTAGAGTCCCCTCCGGTTACGGGAGGGGCTACGAGCAGTACTTC	CSARVPSGYGRGYEQYF
-	-	TRBV6-2/TRBV6-3	TRBJ1-2	TGTGCCAGCGGTTACCGGGACATTAGTCCCTATGGCTACACCTTC	CASGYRDISPYGYTF
TRBD1	-	TRBV27	TRBJ1-1	TGTGCCAGCAGTCCGGGACAGGAGCTCACTGAAGCTTTCTTT	CASSPGQELTEAFF
-	many	TRBV12-3/TRBV12-4	TRBJ2-1	TGTGCCAGCACCCACCGAGAGGGAGGAGTCGACAATGAGCAGTTCTTC	CASTHREGGVDNEQFF
-	many	TRBV20-1	TRBJ1-1	TGCAGTGCTAGAGCTCAGGCTCCCGGGGGCACTGAAGCTTTCTTT	CSARAQAPGGTEAFF
TRBD2	-	TRBV10-3	TRBJ2-4	TGTGCCATCAGTGAGCTTAGCGGGGGGACGGGGAACATTCAGTACTTC	CAISELSGGTGNIQYF
-	many	TRBV27	TRBJ2-3	TGTGCCAGCACTCTGACGGGCACAGATACGCAGTATTTT	CASTLTGTDTQYF
-	-	TRBV5-1	TRBJ1-1	TGCGCCAGCAGGGCAGCGAACACTGAAGCCTTCTTT	CASRAANTEAFF
-	-	TRBV7-9	TRBJ1-1	TGTGCCAGCAGCTTAGTGGGGGGGCAGGGGAGTTTCTTT	CASSLVGGQGSFF
-	many	TRBV7-9	TRBJ1-5	TGTGCCAGCAGCTCAACAACAGGGAATCAGCCCCAGCATTTT	CASSSTTGNQPQHF
-	few	TRBV13	TRBJ1-5	TGTGCCAGCAGTTCCGGGGGCCAACATCAGCCCCAGCATTTT	CASSSGGQHQPQHF
TRBD1	few	TRBV3-1	TRBJ1-2	TGTGCCAGCAGCCTGGACAGGGAGGATGGCTACACCTTC	CASSLDREDGYTF
TRBD2	-	TRBV28	TRBJ2-1	TGTGCCAGCAGCCGAGGGACTAGCGGTTACAATGAGCAGTTCTTC	CASSRGTSGYNEQFF
TRBD2	many	TRBV28	TRBJ2-7	TGTGCCAGCAGTATGAGGACTAGCGGGAGTTACGAGCAGTACTTC	CASSMRTSGSYEQYF
-	many	TRBV6-5	TRBJ2-3	TGTGCCAGCAGTCGGACCTCTAGCACAGATACGCAGTATTTT	CASSRTSSTDTQYF
TRBD1	-	TRBV19	TRBJ2-5	TGTGCCAGTAAGAAAATAGGGGGCGCAGAGACCCAGTACTTC	CASKKIGGAETQYF
TRBD1	many	TRBV6-6	TRBJ1-4	TGTGCCAGCAGTGAGAGGGACAGGAAGGGTGAAAAACTGTTTTTT	CASSERDRKGEKLFF
-	few	TRBV4-3	TRBJ2-7	TGCGCCAGCAGCCCAGGGAAAGGATACGAGCAGTACTTC	CASSPGKGYEQYF
-	-	TRBV7-2	TRBJ1-2	TGTGCCAGCAGCCTCCGGGAGGGGGATTACCCTAACTATGGCTACACCTTC	CASSLREGDYPNYGYTF
-	many	TRBV28	TRBJ2-7	TGTGCCAGCACCGCCACGCCGGGGGCCTCCTACGAGCAGTACTTC	CASTATPGASYEQYF
-	-	TRBV27	TRBJ2-1	TGTGCCAGCAGTTTCGGCTCAGGGTACAATGAGCAGTTCTTC	CASSFGSGYNEQFF
TRBD1	-	TRBV5-8	TRBJ2-2	TGTGCCATCAACCTTCTCCCCGGACAGGGCGCCACCGGGGAGCTGTTTTTT	CAINLLPGQGATGELFF
TRBD2	-	TRBV20-1	TRBJ2-3	TGCAGTGGTATCACTACTAGCGGGGGGGACCCTGTGAGAGATACGCAGTATTTT	CSGITTSGGDPVRDTQYF
TRBD1	many	TRBV7-6	TRBJ2-3	TGTGCCAGCAAGGCCGGGACAGGGGATCCCACAGATACGCAGTATTTT	CASKAGTGDPTDTQYF
-	many	TRBV13	TRBJ1-4	TGTGCCAGCAGTTACCGTACGACGGCGAGTGGTGAAAAACTGTTTTTT	CASSYRTTASGEKLFF
TRBD1	many	TRBV18	TRBJ2-3	TGTGCCAGCTCACCCGCCGGGACAGGGGCAGATACGCAGTATTTT	CASSPAGTGADTQYF
TRBD2	many	TRBV7-9	TRBJ2-5	TGTGCCAGCAGCTTAGTGGGACTAGCGGAAACACAAGAGACCCAGTACTTC	CASSLVGLAETQETQYF
-	-	TRBV19	TRBJ2-5	TGTGCCAGTAGTATAGTGCCTATCAACCAAGAGACCCAGTACTTC	CASSIVPINQETQYF
-	many	TRBV10-2	TRBJ2-2	TGCGCCAGCTTGTCCGGGACCCCATTCACCGGGGAGCTGTTTTTT	CASLSGTPFTGELFF
TRBD1	many	TRBV29-1	TRBJ2-1	TGCAGCGGTAACGACAGGGCCAAATACAATGAGCAGTTCTTC	CSGNDRAKYNEQFF
TRBD2	few	TRBV20-1	TRBJ2-7	TGCAGTGCTAAAGGACTAGCGGGAGCCAAGTACGAGCAGTACTTC	CSAKGLAGAKYEQYF
-	many	TRBV29-1	TRBJ2-4	TGCAGCGCCCAGGGGCTAGCAAAAAACATTCAGTACTTC	CSAQGLAKNIQYF
TRBD1	many	TRBV13	TRBJ1-1	TGTGCCAGCAGCCCCTCCGACAGGGTTAGTGAAGCTTTCTTT	CASSPSDRVSEAFF
TRBD1	-	TRBV6-1	TRBJ1-1	TGTGCCAGCAGTGAGGGCCCGGGACAGGGGGTGCTGAACACTGAAGCTTTCTTT	CASSEGPGQGVLNTEAFF
TRBD1	few	TRBV3-1	TRBJ1-4	TGTGCCAGCACCCCAGTACAGGGGGCGGTTGAAAAACTGTTTTTT	CASTPVQGAVEKLFF
-	-	TRBV4-1	TRBJ1-1	TGCGCCAGCAGCCAAGATATGGGGACGAACGCTGAAGCTTTCTTT	CASSQDMGTNAEAFF
TRBD1	few	TRBV6-5	TRBJ1-2	TGTGCCAGCAGTTACTTAACTCGGACAGGGTCAATCTATGGCTACACCTTC	CASSYLTRTGSIYGYTF
TRBD2	many	TRBV4-3	TRBJ2-3	TGCGCCAGCAGCCAAGGGGGGACTAGCGCAGATACGCAGTATTTT	CASSQGGTSADTQYF
TRBD1	-	TRBV27	TRBJ2-5	TGTGCCAGCAGTCTGGACAGGAAATTGCAAGAGACCCAGTACTTC	CASSLDRKLQETQYF